This is a list of T cell receptor beta chains from one sample in a study of metastatic and nonmetastatic thyroid tumors. Using MiXCR, TCRdb re-called clones from the PCR reads. The sample holds over 15,000 clones, over 3.5% seen once. Specimen: tumor tissue. The receptors come from a female donor with papillary thyroid cancer or a benign thyroid nodule (not recorded which). Some clones in this sample may be carry-over from other donors' samples. Each CDR3 is given without its conserved first and last residue. The order of the fields is V gene, J gene, clone size, CDR3 protein. Clone size is given for some rows only: seen once, a few or many times, or a class if the clone is expanded.

>TRBV19|TRBJ1-6|few
ASSIKGQNNSPLH
>TRBV24-1|TRBJ2-1|-
ATSDYGTGSYNEQF
>TRBV2|TRBJ2-3|few
ASSGRAQSPDTQY
>TRBV6-5|TRBJ2-3|-
ASSYSAGGADTQY
>TRBV6-5|TRBJ2-7|-
ASSHYPGLAGGPYEQY
>TRBV12-3/TRBV12-4|TRBJ2-7|few
ASSPRGEGHYEQY
>TRBV7-9|TRBJ2-1|-
ASSLIGEQF
>TRBV11-2|TRBJ2-3|medium-sized
ASSLGGDSTDTQY
>TRBV19|TRBJ1-1|few
ASSPGGGGTEAF
>TRBV6-2/TRBV6-3|TRBJ2-7|few
ASRSKEWTSGRHEQY
>TRBV6-1|TRBJ2-3|few
ASSTLDTQY
>TRBV6-5|TRBJ1-1|large
ASSYSENTEAF
>TRBV9|TRBJ1-6|-
ASSVQTANSPLH
>TRBV10-3|TRBJ2-3|-
AISESDTGTQY
>TRBV27|TRBJ2-1|medium-sized
ASSEGPYNEQF
>TRBV30|TRBJ2-7|few
AWSVHTYEQY
>TRBV6-1|TRBJ2-7|few
ASSEAGVGEQY
>TRBV6-1|TRBJ1-6|few
ASRFRGIGSPLH
>TRBV12-3/TRBV12-4|TRBJ2-1|few
ASTRGGRDNEQF
>TRBV11-3|TRBJ2-1|medium-sized
ASSSDNEQF
>TRBV7-2|TRBJ2-7|few
ASSAGLAYAEQY
>TRBV4-1|TRBJ1-2|few
ASSQDTQAFANYGYT
>TRBV6-1|TRBJ2-2|-
ASIYRTGEQL
>TRBV6-5|TRBJ1-5|few
ASSYSFNQPQH
>TRBV19|TRBJ2-3|many
ASSTSGTRGDTQY
>TRBV10-3|TRBJ1-2|-
AISEPTAAYGYT
>TRBV6-5|TRBJ1-6|few
ASSYMAAQYNSPLH
>TRBV6-5|TRBJ1-5|-
ASSYALNQPQH
>TRBV6-2/TRBV6-3|TRBJ1-5|few
ASSRRGGNQPQH
>TRBV12-3/TRBV12-4|TRBJ1-5|few
ASSQGTGQPQH
>TRBV9|-|-
ASSVVPTSTEQF
>TRBV29-1|TRBJ1-5|-
SVKNSNQPQH
>TRBV28|TRBJ2-3|few
ASSFRTGVPDTDTQY
>TRBV6-2/TRBV6-3|TRBJ2-1|-
ASSPRTSGRAHEQF
>TRBV19|TRBJ1-3|-
ASKSPGVSGNTIY
>TRBV15|TRBJ2-7|few
ATSRGMGQGNSYEQY
>TRBV28|TRBJ1-2|few
ASTGGISYGYT
>TRBV20-1|TRBJ2-7|-
SARGLAYEQY
>TRBV27|TRBJ2-6|few
ASRGSGANVLT
>TRBV10-1|TRBJ2-2|-
ASSQGEAGELF
>TRBV12-3/TRBV12-4|TRBJ2-7|-
ASSLSGSNVFYEQY
>TRBV28|TRBJ2-7|few
ASSLIAASPRVEQY